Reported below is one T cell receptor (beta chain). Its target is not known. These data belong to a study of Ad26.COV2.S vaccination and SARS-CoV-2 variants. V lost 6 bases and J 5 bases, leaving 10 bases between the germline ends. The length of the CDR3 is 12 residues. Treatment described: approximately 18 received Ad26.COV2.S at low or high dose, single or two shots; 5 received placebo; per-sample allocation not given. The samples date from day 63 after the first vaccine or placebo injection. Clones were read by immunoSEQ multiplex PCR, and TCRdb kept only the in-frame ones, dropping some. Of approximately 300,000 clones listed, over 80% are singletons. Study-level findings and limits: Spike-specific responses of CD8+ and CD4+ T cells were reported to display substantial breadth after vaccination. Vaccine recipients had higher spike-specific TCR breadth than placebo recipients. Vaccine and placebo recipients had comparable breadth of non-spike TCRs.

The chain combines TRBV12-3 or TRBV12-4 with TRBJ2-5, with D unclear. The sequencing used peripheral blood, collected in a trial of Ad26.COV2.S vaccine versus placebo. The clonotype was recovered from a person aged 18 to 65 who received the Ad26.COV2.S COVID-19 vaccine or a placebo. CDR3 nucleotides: TGTGCCAGCAGCACCTGGGTGGAGACCCAGTACTTC. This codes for CASSTWVETQYF.